This T cell receptor (beta chain) emerged from a study of response to subunit inactivated influenza vaccine. General study results and limits: Authors suggested seasonal influenza vaccinations each recruit few new T cells.

As regards this clonotype: No antigen is known for it.

Each CDR3 protein is one row after TCRdb ran MiXCR on the RT-PCR reads. The sample shows a few hundred thousand distinct CDR3 sequences, 14% of them seen only once. This TCR was recovered from a man aged 45-60 years who received an inactivated influenza vaccine. Sequenced here: PBMCs from blood, sampled about 12 days after vaccination.

CDR3 residues: CSATPGQVYEQYF. The CDR3 region has the DNA TGCAGTGCAACTCCGGGACAAGTATACGAGCAGTACTTC. The chain has TRBV20-1 and TRBJ2-7; a possible D gene is TRBD1 (6 bases). The CDR3 length is 13 residues. Per germline, CDR1 DFQATT and CDR2 SNEGSKA (reference sequence). V lost 6 bases to trimming and J lost 4 bases, with 16 bases between them.